The T cell receptor (beta chain) described here comes from a study of cytomegalovirus exposure and HLA in healthy donors. About the study: Early release data held tens of millions of unique TCRs from HLA-typed donors. Overall study findings and caveats: A later analysis found TCR association rates differed by HLA locus, highest for DRB1 and lowest for HLA-C. The authors later found most CMV-associated TCR beta chains appeared HLA-restricted.

Germline CDR1 and CDR2: SGHNT and YYREEE (reference sequence). CDR3 length: 10 amino acids. Both 60 Vbeta primers and 13 Jbeta primers went into the PCR. Generated by immunoSEQ multiplex PCR, the TCRdb table keeps only in-frame clones and is missing some. The table includes 150,000 to 200,000 clones, approximately 84% detected once. This clone was picked up one time. Its cognate antigen is unknown. One end of the junction is discordant with germline, which a read error may explain. The sequence was obtained from a woman aged 25 to 39 in good health and CMV-seropositive. V is TRBV5-4 and J is TRBJ2-3, with a possible D match to TRBD2 (6 bases). The sample taken for sequencing was PBMCs. The CDR3 region is CASGTSVAIF. The CDR3 nucleotides are TGTGCCAGCGGGACTTCGGTCGCCATTTTT.